The clone carrying this TCR beta chain is judged medium-sized. Antigen specificity is unknown. The template was genomic DNA from peripheral blood, not RNA. This entry is derived from a study of T cell repertoires in aging, cancer and after chemotherapy. Study details: Paired samples before and after chemotherapy came from glioblastoma patients receiving temozolomide-based therapy.

TRB rearrangements spanning V, D and J were amplified using mixed TRB-A/B primers. TCRdb ran MiXCR on the multiplex PCR reads and lists one entry per CDR3 protein. The sample has a few thousand distinct CDR3 sequences, roughly 25% seen once. This CDR3 spans 14 amino acids. The ends were cut back, 6 bases at V and 4 bases at J, with 15 bases in the middle. The V gene's germline CDR1 is MNHEY and CDR2 SVGAGI. Broader study findings: Compared with age-matched healthy donors, untreated hematological or solid cancer patients showed higher blood TCR clonality.

The sample was blood. The chain employs TRBV6-5 and TRBJ1-1; TRBD1 might be the D (6 bases). This TCR derives from a human donor with a solid tumor. CDR3 nucleotide sequence: TGTGCCAGCAGACTGGAGGGGGGATTCACTGAAGCTTTCTTT. This gives the protein CASRLEGGFTEAFF.